These T cell receptor beta chains were read from a single sample in a study of T cells in Graves' hyperthyroidism and ophthalmopathy. From the multiplex PCR reads, TCRdb called clonotypes with MiXCR, one entry per CDR3 protein. The top ten clones hold about 29% of a sample with roughly 180,000 distinct CDR3 sequences, over 15% of them seen once. Material for sequencing was blood. Receptors were obtained from a woman aged 50 to 60 with Graves' hyperthyroidism. Both conserved end residues are part of each CDR3. The D gene is left open where the match is weak. A clone size is listed for some rows: how often the clone was seen (once, few, many), or a class if it is expanded.

D gene,J gene,clone size,CDR3 length,V gene,CDR3 DNA,CDR3 protein
NA,TRBJ1-5,few,14,TRBV4-1,TGCGCCAGCAGCCAAGGTCGGCAGGGTCAGCCCCAGCATTTT,CASSQGRQGQPQHF
NA,TRBJ1-2,NA,13,TRBV19,TGTGCCAGTAGTAACGGGGGGTTCTATGGCTACACCTTC,CASSNGGFYGYTF
NA,TRBJ1-2,many,12,TRBV11-2,TGTGCCAGCAGCACCCCCCCGCCCTTCTACACCTTC,CASSTPPPFYTF
TRBD1,TRBJ2-3,many,15,TRBV10-3,TGTGCCATCAGTGAGTCGGGGACAGGTCGGGATACGCAGTATTTT,CAISESGTGRDTQYF
TRBD1,TRBJ1-5,many,15,TRBV28,TGTGCCAGCAGTAAAAACAGGGGGCGAGGTCAGCCCCAGCATTTT,CASSKNRGRGQPQHF
NA,TRBJ2-1,many,14,TRBV28,TGTGCCAGCAGTTTAGCGATGGTCGGCATTGAGCAGTTCTTC,CASSLAMVGIEQFF
NA,TRBJ2-1,NA,16,TRBV5-4,TGTGCCAGCAGCTGGGACACTTCCGTCTCCTACAATGAGCAGTTCTTC,CASSWDTSVSYNEQFF
TRBD1,TRBJ2-1,few,16,TRBV18,TGTGCCAGCTCACCACGAATAGGACAGGGGGACAATGAGCAGTTCTTC,CASSPRIGQGDNEQFF
TRBD1,TRBJ2-6,many,16,TRBV5-1,TGCGCCAGCAGCCTACAGGGGAGCTCTGGGGCCAACGTCCTGACTTTC,CASSLQGSSGANVLTF
TRBD1,TRBJ1-1,NA,16,TRBV5-4,TGTGCCAGCAGCCCCCGGACAGGGGGCCGGAGCACTGAAGCTTTCTTT,CASSPRTGGRSTEAFF
NA,TRBJ2-7,many,15,TRBV5-1,TGCGCCAGCAGCTTTGGAAGGGCAGTGGCAGGCGAGCAGTACTTC,CASSFGRAVAGEQYF
TRBD1,TRBJ1-1,few,16,TRBV27,TGTGCCAGCAGTCAACCCCTGACAGGGGGTTACACTGAAGCTTTCTTT,CASSQPLTGGYTEAFF
NA,TRBJ1-6,few,15,TRBV5-1,TGCGCCAGCAGCTCCTCCCAGGGGCACGAATCACCCCTCCACTTT,CASSSSQGHESPLHF
NA,TRBJ2-7,many,13,TRBV2,TGTGCCAGCAGTGCCGGGACATTCAACGAGCAGTACTTC,CASSAGTFNEQYF
NA,TRBJ1-4,many,17,TRBV20-1,TGCAGTGCTCCCATAAGATCCGAGACGCCTGGTTCCGGCAAACTGTTTTTT,CSAPIRSETPGSGKLFF
NA,TRBJ1-5,many,12,TRBV19,TGTGCCAGTAGTATATATGGTCAGCCCCAGCATTTT,CASSIYGQPQHF
NA,TRBJ1-4,many,14,TRBV5-1,TGCGCCAGCAGCCCGGATTCAACTAATGAAAAACTGTTTTTT,CASSPDSTNEKLFF
TRBD1,TRBJ1-2,NA,17,TRBV27,TGTGCCAGCAGCTCCTTTCCCCCGGGGACAGGAAACTATGGCTACACCTTC,CASSSFPPGTGNYGYTF
NA,TRBJ1-1,many,16,TRBV5-6,TGTGCCAGCAGCCCTAATCTCGGACAGTTGAACACTGAAGCTTTCTTT,CASSPNLGQLNTEAFF
TRBD2,TRBJ2-5,many,16,TRBV27,TGTGCCAGCAGTTTACTAAATCCGGCGGGGGTGGAGACCCAGTACTTC,CASSLLNPAGVETQYF
NA,TRBJ2-7,many,13,TRBV3-1,TGTGCCAGCAGCTATGGCCGAGCCTACGAGCAGTACTTC,CASSYGRAYEQYF
NA,TRBJ2-7,many,13,TRBV10-3,TGTGCCATCAGTGGACAAAGAGGGAACGAGCAGTACTTC,CAISGQRGNEQYF
TRBD2,TRBJ2-7,NA,16,TRBV19,TGTGCCAGTAGTGGAGAGACTAGCGGGTCGGCCTACGAGCAGTACTTC,CASSGETSGSAYEQYF
NA,TRBJ2-7,NA,15,TRBV4-2,TGTGCCAGCAGCCGGGGGGAATTAGGGATCGGCGAGCAGTACTTC,CASSRGELGIGEQYF
NA,TRBJ2-2,many,14,TRBV6-2/TRBV6-3,TGTGCCAGCACCCAAACAGGGGAGGCCGGGGAGCTGTTTTTT,CASTQTGEAGELFF
NA,TRBJ1-3,many,14,TRBV6-5,TGTGCCAGCAGTTACTCAGGGGTGGGAAACACCATATATTTT,CASSYSGVGNTIYF
NA,TRBJ1-1,many,13,TRBV5-1,TGCGCCAGCAGTGAGTTTCGGAACACTGAAGCTTTCTTT,CASSEFRNTEAFF
NA,TRBJ1-1,many,13,TRBV11-2,TGTGCCAGCAGCTTGGGGCGATACACTGAAGCTTTCTTT,CASSLGRYTEAFF
NA,TRBJ2-7,many,12,TRBV19,TGTGCCAGTATGGACACCACCTACGAGCAGTACTTC,CASMDTTYEQYF
NA,TRBJ1-1,many,13,TRBV7-9,TGTGCCAGCAGCCCGGGACCGAGCACTGAAGCTTTCTTT,CASSPGPSTEAFF
NA,TRBJ2-3,many,15,TRBV5-1,TGCGCCAGCAGCTTGGGCCAGACTAGCACAGATACGCAGTATTTT,CASSLGQTSTDTQYF
TRBD1,TRBJ1-4,many,15,TRBV28,TGTGCCAGCAGTTTATCTGGGACAGGGAACGAAAAACTGTTTTTT,CASSLSGTGNEKLFF
TRBD2,TRBJ2-7,many,16,TRBV5-1,TGCGCCAGCAGCTCTAACAGCGGGGGGAGCTCCTACGAGCAGTACTTC,CASSSNSGGSSYEQYF
TRBD1,TRBJ2-5,many,14,TRBV12-3/TRBV12-4,TGTGCCAGCAGGTCGGACAGGGTCGTGGAGACCCAGTACTTC,CASRSDRVVETQYF
NA,TRBJ2-3,many,19,TRBV6-1,TGTGCCAGCAGTGAATTGGTTATCCTCTTCCTACAAGGCACAGATACGCAGTATTTT,CASSELVILFLQGTDTQYF
NA,TRBJ2-7,many,16,TRBV10-2,TGCGCCAGCAGCCCTAGCCCCGGGACATCCACCTACGAGCAGTACTTC,CASSPSPGTSTYEQYF
NA,TRBJ1-5,many,13,TRBV20-1,TGCAGTGCTAGAGTACGGTCCAATCAGCCCCAGCATTTT,CSARVRSNQPQHF
NA,TRBJ2-1,NA,14,TRBV9,TGTGCCAGCAGCGTAGACGAGGGGGGATATGAGCAGTTCTTC,CASSVDEGGYEQFF
NA,TRBJ2-7,few,14,TRBV11-3,TGTGCCAGCAGCTCGGGGGACCATTCCTACGGGCAGTACTTC,CASSSGDHSYGQYF
NA,TRBJ1-2,many,14,TRBV5-8,TGTGCCAGCAGCTTGGGGGGACTGCGCTATGGCTACACCTTC,CASSLGGLRYGYTF
NA,TRBJ1-1,many,13,TRBV6-1,TGTGCCAGCAGTGCCGCAAAGAACACTGAAGCTTTCTTT,CASSAAKNTEAFF
NA,TRBJ2-2,once,18,TRBV7-3,TGTGCCAGCAGCTTAAGCCCCCTCGGGACCCAGAACACCGGGGAGCTGTTTTTT,CASSLSPLGTQNTGELFF
NA,TRBJ1-1,many,14,TRBV2,TGTGCCAGCAGATCGGGACAATTGAACACTGAAGCTTTCTTT,CASRSGQLNTEAFF
NA,TRBJ2-5,few,13,TRBV18,TGTGCCAGCTCCCCGAGCCGGTTGGAGACCCAGTACTTC,CASSPSRLETQYF
NA,TRBJ1-2,few,12,TRBV19,TGTGCCAGTAGTCTTCAACAGGCCCCCTACACCTTC,CASSLQQAPYTF
TRBD1,TRBJ2-5,many,14,TRBV2,TGTGCCAGCAGGGGGACAGGGATTCAAGAGACCCAGTACTTC,CASRGTGIQETQYF
TRBD2,TRBJ2-1,many,14,TRBV6-2/TRBV6-3,TGTGCCAGCAGTTGGCCTAGCGGGGTCTATGAGCAGTTCTTC,CASSWPSGVYEQFF
NA,TRBJ2-3,many,16,TRBV20-1,TGCAGTGCTAGAGATCCTGCTAGCAGATACACAGATACGCAGTATTTT,CSARDPASRYTDTQYF
NA,TRBJ1-5,many,15,TRBV19,TGTGCCAGTAGTATGGGACGGGTTAGCAATCAGCCCCAGCATTTT,CASSMGRVSNQPQHF
TRBD1,TRBJ1-2,NA,14,TRBV18,TGTGCCAGCTCACCTTTACAGGGGGCGGAAGGCTACACCTTC,CASSPLQGAEGYTF
NA,TRBJ1-1,many,13,TRBV18,TGTGCCAGCTCACGGACACCGAACACTGAAGCTTTCTTT,CASSRTPNTEAFF
NA,TRBJ1-5,many,12,TRBV15,TGTGCCACCAGCAGAGATCACCAGAACCAGCATTTT,CATSRDHQNQHF
NA,TRBJ1-2,many,14,TRBV2,TGTGCCAGCAGTGACAGGGTCTATTTCTATGGCTACACCTTC,CASSDRVYFYGYTF
TRBD1,TRBJ1-2,few,14,TRBV3-1,TGTGCCAGCAGCCAAGATCGGGACAGAAATGGCTACACCTTC,CASSQDRDRNGYTF
NA,TRBJ1-2,many,15,TRBV28,TGTGCCAGCAGCTCAGAGGGGGGGGCACGCTACGGCTACACCTTC,CASSSEGGARYGYTF
NA,TRBJ2-3,few,15,TRBV19,TGTGCCAGTAGTTGGATGACACGGCAAAGGGATACGCAGTATTTT,CASSWMTRQRDTQYF
NA,TRBJ1-3,NA,15,TRBV4-1,TGCGCCAGCAGCCAAGAACAGGTCTCTGGAAACACCATATATTTT,CASSQEQVSGNTIYF
TRBD1,TRBJ1-2,NA,13,TRBV6-2/TRBV6-3,TGTGCCAGCAGCCTCGGGACAGGGTTGGGCTACACCTTC,CASSLGTGLGYTF